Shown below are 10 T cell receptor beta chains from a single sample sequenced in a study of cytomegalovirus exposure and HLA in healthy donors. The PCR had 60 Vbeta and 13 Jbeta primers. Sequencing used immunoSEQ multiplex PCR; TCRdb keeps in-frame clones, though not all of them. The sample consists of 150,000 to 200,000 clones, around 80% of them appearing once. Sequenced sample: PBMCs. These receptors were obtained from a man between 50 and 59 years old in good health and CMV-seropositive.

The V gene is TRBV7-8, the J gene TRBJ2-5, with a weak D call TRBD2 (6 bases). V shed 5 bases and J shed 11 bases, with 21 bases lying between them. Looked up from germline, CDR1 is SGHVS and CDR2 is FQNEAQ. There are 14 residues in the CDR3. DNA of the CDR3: TGTGCCAGCAGCCCCCCCCGGCAGGGAGGAGAGCAGTACTTC. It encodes CASSPPRQGGEQYF.

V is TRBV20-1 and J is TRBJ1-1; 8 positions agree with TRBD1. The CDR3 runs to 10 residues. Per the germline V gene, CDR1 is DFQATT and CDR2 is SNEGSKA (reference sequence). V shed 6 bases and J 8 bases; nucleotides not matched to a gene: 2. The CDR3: CSARDREAFF. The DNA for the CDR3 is TGCAGTGCGAGGGACAGGGAAGCTTTCTTT.

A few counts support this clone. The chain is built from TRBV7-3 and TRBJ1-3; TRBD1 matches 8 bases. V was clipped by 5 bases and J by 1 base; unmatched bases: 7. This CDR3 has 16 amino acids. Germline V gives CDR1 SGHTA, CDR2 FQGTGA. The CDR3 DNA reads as TGTGCCAGCAGCGCGACAGGGGAAACTTCTGGAAACACCATATATTTT. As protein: CASSATGETSGNTIYF.

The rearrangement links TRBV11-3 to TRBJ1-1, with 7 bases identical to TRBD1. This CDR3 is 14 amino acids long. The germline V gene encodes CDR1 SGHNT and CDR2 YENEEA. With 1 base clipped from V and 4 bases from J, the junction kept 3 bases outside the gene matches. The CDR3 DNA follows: TGTGCCAGCAGCTTAGGAACAGGGGCCACTGAAGCTTTCTTT. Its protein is CASSLGTGATEAFF.

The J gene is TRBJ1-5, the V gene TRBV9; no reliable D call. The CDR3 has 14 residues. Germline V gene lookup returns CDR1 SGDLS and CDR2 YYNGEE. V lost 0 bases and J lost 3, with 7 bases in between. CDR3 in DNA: TGTGCCAGCAGCGTAGGAGGGTTCAATCAGCCCCAGCATTTT. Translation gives CASSVGGFNQPQHF.

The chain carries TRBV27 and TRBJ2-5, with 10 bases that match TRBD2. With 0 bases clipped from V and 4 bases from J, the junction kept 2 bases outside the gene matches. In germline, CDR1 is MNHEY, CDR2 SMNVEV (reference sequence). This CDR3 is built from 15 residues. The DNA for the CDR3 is TGTGCCAGCAGTTTATCGAGCGGGAGGGGAGAGACCCAGTACTTC. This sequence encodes CASSLSSGRGETQYF.

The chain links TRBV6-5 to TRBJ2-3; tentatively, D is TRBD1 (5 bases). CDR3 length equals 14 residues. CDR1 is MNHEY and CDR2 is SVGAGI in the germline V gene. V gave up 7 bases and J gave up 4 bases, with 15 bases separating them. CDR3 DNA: TGTGCCAGCACACCCGGACATCACGCAGATACGCAGTATTTT. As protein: CASTPGHHADTQYF.

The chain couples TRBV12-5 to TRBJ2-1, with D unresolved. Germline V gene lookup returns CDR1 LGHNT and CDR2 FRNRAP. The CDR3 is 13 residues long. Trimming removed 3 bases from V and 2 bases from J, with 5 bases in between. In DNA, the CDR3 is TGTGCTAGTGGTTTCAAGCCCTACAATGAGCAGTTCTTC. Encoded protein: CASGFKPYNEQFF.

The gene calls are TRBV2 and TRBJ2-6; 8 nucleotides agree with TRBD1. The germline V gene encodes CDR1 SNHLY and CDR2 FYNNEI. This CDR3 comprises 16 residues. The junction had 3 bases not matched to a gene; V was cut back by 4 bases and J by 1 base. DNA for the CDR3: TGTGCCAGCAGTGGTGGACAGGGTTCTGGGGCCAACGTCCTGACTTTC. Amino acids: CASSGGQGSGANVLTF.

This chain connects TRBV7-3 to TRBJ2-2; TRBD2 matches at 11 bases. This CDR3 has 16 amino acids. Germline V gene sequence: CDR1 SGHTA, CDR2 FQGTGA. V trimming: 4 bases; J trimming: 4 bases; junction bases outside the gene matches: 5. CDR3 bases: TGTGCCAGCAGCTCCCTGGGGACTAGCGGCACCGGGGAGCTGTTTTTT. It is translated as CASSSLGTSGTGELFF.